This TCR beta chain was identified during a study of memory CD4+ T cells and cytomegalovirus serostatus. Overall study context: Healthy Belgian adult donors included about nine CMV-positive and fewer than 25 CMV-negative people.

Single viable CD3+CD4+CD8-CD45RO+ cells were sorted as the memory CD4+ T cells. After thawing, CD4+ T cells were positively selected. Germline CDR1 is MNHEY and CDR2 is SMNVEV (reference sequence). V lost 6 bases, J lost 2 bases, and 14 bases lay in between. The CDR3 is 14 amino acids. The table lists this clone with a few counts. This table comes from immunoSEQ multiplex PCR, and its TCRdb copy is limited to in-frame clones, with some not included. Among 80,000 to 100,000 clones listed, about 80% were seen once. The specimen sequenced was memory CD4+ T cells from blood. The receptor's source is an adult in good health and CMV-seropositive. This chain uses TRBV27 with TRBJ2-7; D gene unclear. In nucleotides, the CDR3 is TGTGCCAGCAGCCGAACCGGGCCTGCCTACGAGCAGTACTTC. Its protein product is CASSRTGPAYEQYF.